The 18 T cell receptor beta chains below all came from one sample that was sequenced in a study of cytomegalovirus exposure and HLA in healthy donors. The repertoire was sequenced with immunoSEQ multiplex PCR; TCRdb's copy has only in-frame clones and lacks some. The repertoire holds some 110,000 clones, with about nine tenths as singletons. The sample taken for sequencing was PBMCs. The receptors shown here come from a man in his late teens or twenties in good health and CMV-seronegative.

The CDR3 sequence is CASSSRGGAGTEAFF. Written as DNA, the CDR3 is TGTGCCAGCAGTTCCCGAGGGGGCGCGGGCACTGAAGCTTTCTTT. The J gene is TRBJ1-1, the V gene TRBV6-5; 7 bases align to TRBD1. This CDR3 is 15 amino acids long. CDR1 is MNHEY and CDR2 is SVGAGI in the germline V gene. Losses at the gene ends were 4 bases for V and 4 bases for J; bases not matched to a gene: 9.

The chain joins TRBV28 to TRBJ2-7; 10 positions agree with TRBD1. The CDR3 is made up of 15 amino acids. Germline values: CDR1 MDHEN, CDR2 SYDVKM. The J segment lost 3 bases and the V segment lost 6 bases, leaving 8 bases of the junction unmatched. The CDR3 DNA is TGTGCCAGCAGGGGGATAGGGACAGGGGACTACGAGCAGTACTTC. This gives the protein CASRGIGTGDYEQYF.

In its sample, this clone was seen a few times. The chain employs TRBV6-5 and TRBJ2-7, with 11 bases aligning to TRBD1. The CDR3 has 15 residues. The V gene end was trimmed by 6 bases and the J gene end by 2 bases; junction bases not matched to a gene: 6. The V gene's germline CDR1 is MNHEY and CDR2 SVGAGI. CDR3 in DNA: TGTGCCAGCAGCCCGGACAGGGGGCGGACCTACGAGCAGTACTTC. The encoded protein is CASSPDRGRTYEQYF.

This clone was picked up one time. The chain links TRBV27 to TRBJ2-4; 7 bases are a match to TRBD2. J gave up 6 bases and V 5 bases, and 10 bases lay outside the gene matches. Per germline, CDR1 MNHEY and CDR2 SMNVEV (reference sequence). The length of the CDR3 is 15 residues. The CDR3 loop is CASSLRTSRRNIQYF. The CDR3 DNA is TGTGCCAGCAGTCTCCGGACTAGTCGGAGAAACATTCAGTACTTC.

The rearrangement links TRBV5-1 to TRBJ2-3; D not certain. The germline CDR1 and CDR2 sequences are SGHRS and YFSETQ. With 2 bases removed from V and 5 bases from J, the gap between germline ends came to 6 bases. The CDR3 is 12 residues long. The CDR3 DNA follows: TGCGCCAGCAGCTTAACGAGAGATACGCAGTATTTT. Translated: CASSLTRDTQYF.

The CDR3 loop reads CASSLQTDFSYSYNEQFF. CDR3 in DNA: TGTGCCAGCAGCTTGCAGACGGACTTTTCCTACTCCTACAATGAGCAGTTCTTC. The chain uses TRBV5-8 and TRBJ2-1; TRBD2 is a possible D gene (5 bases). The CDR3 sequence is 18 residues long. The ends were cut back, 1 base at V and 0 bases at J, with 17 bases in the middle. The germline V gene has CDR1 SGHTS and CDR2 YDEGEE.

V is TRBV5-6 and J is TRBJ2-3; D is possibly TRBD1 (6 bases). CDR1 is SGHDT and CDR2 is YYEEEE in the germline V gene. This CDR3 has 15 residues. Trimming pared 0 bases from V and 0 bases from J, leaving 8 bases between. CDR3 sequence reads: CASSLATGSTDTQYF. CDR3 bases: TGTGCCAGCAGCTTGGCCACAGGGAGCACAGATACGCAGTATTTT.

This chain connects TRBV7-9 to TRBJ2-1, with TRBD1 identical over 7 bases. CDR1 SEHNR and CDR2 FQNEAQ come from the germline V gene (reference sequence). Trimming took 4 bases from V and 1 from J; bases not matched to a gene: 10. The CDR3 covers 17 residues. The CDR3 loop reads CASSSLFRGKSYNEQFF. CDR3 DNA: TGTGCCAGCAGCTCCCTTTTCAGGGGGAAATCCTACAATGAGCAGTTCTTC.

This chain links TRBV6-4 with TRBJ1-1; D is undetermined. V lost 4 bases and J lost 0, with 6 bases in between. Per germline, CDR1 MRHNA and CDR2 SNTAGT. The CDR3 has 13 amino acids. The CDR3 reads CASSVSVNTEAFF. The CDR3 DNA reads as TGTGCCAGCAGTGTTTCAGTGAACACTGAAGCTTTCTTT.

This chain uses TRBV28 with TRBJ2-2, with D possibly TRBD1 on 5 matching bases. The V end lost 8 bases, the J end lost 0 bases, and 16 bases lay between the germline ends. Germline V CDR1 and CDR2: MDHEN, SYDVKM. The CDR3 is 16 amino acids. The CDR3 loop reads CASFEGAAANTGELFF. In nucleotides, the CDR3 is TGTGCCAGCTTTGAAGGGGCTGCGGCGAACACCGGGGAGCTGTTTTTT.

The chain couples TRBV4-1 to TRBJ1-5; D not resolved. Looked up from germline, CDR1 is MGHRA and CDR2 is YSYEKL. The V end lost 2 bases, the J end lost 5 bases, and 13 bases lay between the germline ends. The CDR3 sequence is 15 residues long. The CDR3 sequence: CASSQFWAGDQPQHF. The CDR3 nucleotides read TGCGCCAGCAGCCAATTTTGGGCAGGTGATCAGCCCCAGCATTTT.

The rearrangement uses TRBV4-1 and TRBJ2-1, with D possibly matching TRBD2 (6 bases). Germline V gene lookup returns CDR1 MGHRA and CDR2 YSYEKL. V gave up 3 bases and J gave up 9 bases, with 18 bases separating them. This CDR3 spans 15 amino acids. CDR3 amino acids: CASSQPGKGLIEQFF. Written as DNA, the CDR3 is TGCGCCAGCAGCCAGCCGGGAAAGGGACTTATTGAGCAGTTCTTC.

The gene calls are TRBV28 and TRBJ1-1; 7 nucleotides agree with TRBD1. This CDR3 has 13 residues. Trimming removed 7 bases from V and 5 bases from J; junction bases left unmatched: 7. Germline-derived CDR1 and CDR2 are MDHEN and SYDVKM. In nucleotides, the CDR3 is TGTGCCAGCAACCGACAGGGACATACTGAAGCTTTCTTT. Residues: CASNRQGHTEAFF.

This clone appeared a few times. The chain links TRBV5-1 to TRBJ2-7; a possible D gene is TRBD2 (5 bases). The V end lost 0 bases, the J end lost 3 bases, and 10 bases lay between the germline ends. Germline-derived CDR1 and CDR2 are SGHRS and YFSETQ. The CDR3 is 14 residues long. The CDR3 DNA sequence: TGCGCCAGCAGCTTGGAAGCAGCGGACTACGAGCAGTACTTC. Amino acid sequence: CASSLEAADYEQYF.

CDR3 residues: CASSRTGAPLNTEAFF. For the CDR3, the DNA is TGTGCCAGCAGTCGGACAGGGGCCCCCCTAAACACTGAAGCTTTCTTT. The chain is built from TRBV28 and TRBJ1-1, with 9 nucleotides matching TRBD1. Germline trimming cut 5 bases from V and 2 bases from J; bases unmatched to any gene: 9. CDR1 MDHEN and CDR2 SYDVKM come from the germline V gene. The CDR3 runs to 16 residues.

The V gene is TRBV28, the J gene TRBJ1-1, with D hard to call. The CDR3 contains 13 residues. Germline assignment: CDR1 MDHEN and CDR2 SYDVKM. V lost 7 bases, J lost 0 bases, and 9 bases lay in between. The CDR3 DNA follows: TGTGCCAGCATGACACTCATGAACACTGAAGCTTTCTTT. Translating gives CASMTLMNTEAFF.

The gene calls are TRBV28 and TRBJ2-3; D remains unclear. Trimming left V 6 bases short and J 4 bases short, with 14 bases between. This CDR3 is built from 14 residues. Germline V lookup: CDR1 MDHEN, CDR2 SYDVKM. CDR3 bases: TGTGCCAGCAGCCTGAGAAACGAACCAGATACGCAGTATTTT. It yields the protein CASSLRNEPDTQYF. Full variable domain (outside the CDR3, taken from reference TRBV28 and TRBJ2-3): DVKVTQSSRYLVKRTGEKVFLECVQDMDHENMFWYRQDPGLGLRLIYFSYDVKMKEKGDIPEGYSVSREKKERFSLILESASTNQTSMYLCASSLRNEPDTQYFGPGTRLTVL.

This clone occurred once. This chain links TRBV11-2 with TRBJ1-6, with D perhaps TRBD1 (5 bases). CDR3 length: 15 residues. The germline CDR1 and CDR2 sequences are SGHAT and FQNNGV. Trimming removed 3 bases at V and 6 bases at J, with 12 bases between. DNA for the CDR3: TGTGCCAGCAGCTTTGCGGGGGATGCTAATTCACCCCTCCACTTT. Its protein product is CASSFAGDANSPLHF.